One sample yielded the 17 T cell receptor beta chains listed below, sequenced in a study of breast tumors, draining lymph nodes, adjacent tissues. TCRdb called the multiplex PCR reads again in MiXCR, with one record for every CDR3 protein. The table lists 200,000 to 250,000 distinct CDR3 sequences, about a third of them singletons. Breast cancer patients provided tissue from their axillary draining lymph nodes. The sequenced material came from axillary lymph node tissue. The receptors come from a female donor with breast cancer. Some clones in this sample may be carry-over from other donors' samples.

Of note for this clonotype: At one end, the junction sequence differs from germline, possibly due to a read error. The chain is built from TRBV11-2 and TRBJ2-3; 8 bases map to TRBD2. This CDR3 has 17 amino acids. Germline CDR1 is SGHAT and CDR2 is FQNNGV. CDR3 nucleotides: TGTGCCAGCAGCTATTCGGGGGGGAAGTGGTCCACAGATACGCAGTGTTTT. It yields the protein CASSYSGGKWSTDTQCF.

This clonotype was observed once. The chain has TRBV2 and TRBJ1-5; D unresolved. The CDR3 extends over 13 amino acids. V shed 6 bases and J shed 4 bases, with 10 bases lying between them. Per germline, CDR1 SNHLY and CDR2 FYNNEI. CDR3 amino acids: CASSAAGNQPQHF. Written as DNA, the CDR3 is TGTGCCAGCAGCGCCGCCGGGAATCAGCCCCAGCATTTT. The entire variable domain, with the rest obtained from reference TRBV2 and TRBJ1-5, is as follows: EPEVTQTPSHQVTQMGQEVILRCVPISNHLYFYWYRQILGQKVEFLVSFYNNEISEKSEIFDDQFSVERPDGSNFTLKIRSTKLEDSAMYFCASSAAGNQPQHFGDGTRLSIL.

This clonotype was detected ten times or more. The rearrangement links TRBV20-1 to TRBJ2-7, with 8 bases aligning to TRBD1. The V gene end was trimmed by 3 bases and the J gene end by 2 bases; junction bases not matched to a gene: 9. Germline V gene data show CDR1 as DFQATT and CDR2 as SNEGSKA (reference sequence). This CDR3 is 15 amino acids long. Here the CDR3 DNA reads TGCAGTGCTAGGCCCGACAGGGGTAGAACCTACGAGCAGTACTTC. It is translated as CSARPDRGRTYEQYF.

This clonotype was counted a single time. The rearrangement links TRBV5-1 to TRBJ1-5; tentative D call: TRBD1 (6 bases). Looked up from germline, CDR1 is SGHRS and CDR2 is YFSETQ. The germline V and J ends were trimmed by 0 bases and 3 bases, with 10 bases remaining between them. The CDR3 totals 15 residues. In DNA form, the CDR3 reads TGCGCCAGCAGCTTGGGGGACACCGACAATCAGCCCCAGCATTTT. Protein sequence: CASSLGDTDNQPQHF.

This clonotype was counted ten times or more. The CDR3 loop is CASSFRPASGNTIYF. DNA for the CDR3: TGTGCCAGCAGTTTTAGACCGGCCTCTGGAAACACCATATATTTT. The chain combines TRBV12-3 or TRBV12-4 with TRBJ1-3; the D is unclear. V dropped 3 bases and J dropped 0 bases, with 9 bases sitting between them. This CDR3 has 15 amino acids.

The V gene is TRBV7-6, the J gene TRBJ2-3, with D perhaps assigned TRBD1 or TRBD2 (5 bases each). Germline values: CDR1 SGHVS, CDR2 FNYEAQ. The CDR3 sequence is 14 residues long. V lost 6 bases to trimming and J lost 3 bases, with 13 bases between them. CDR3 in amino acids: CASRTGTTTDTQYF. The CDR3 bases are TGTGCCAGCAGGACCGGGACCACAACAGATACGCAGTATTTT.

This clonotype was detected only a few times. A much more abundant neighbour one base away suggests this may be a read error. This sequence joins TRBV20-1 and TRBJ1-2; D gene ambiguous. The CDR3 covers 14 residues. V lost 0 bases, J lost 8 bases, and 16 bases lay in between. Germline V gene data show CDR1 as DFQATT and CDR2 as SNEGSKA (reference sequence). CDR3 sequence (DNA): TGCAGTGCTAGAGATCAAGCCATCCTGGCGGGCTACACCTTC. It is translated as CSARDQAILAGYTF.

In its sample, this clonotype was seen many times. V is TRBV20-1 and J is TRBJ2-3, with D possibly being TRBD1 (7 bases). The CDR3 is 14 amino acids. Germline V gene sequence: CDR1 DFQATT, CDR2 SNEGSKA (reference sequence). The ends were cut back, 6 bases at V and 6 bases at J, with 19 bases in the middle. The CDR3 coding sequence is TGCAGTGCCAAACCAGGGGGGCAGTTTGATACGCAGTATTTT. It encodes CSAKPGGQFDTQYF.

This clonotype was picked up a small number of times. This rearrangement joins TRBV14 to TRBJ2-4; a weak D match, TRBD2 (6 bases). There are 14 residues in the CDR3. Germline CDR1 reads SGHDN; CDR2 reads FVKESK. V was cut by 4 bases and J by 8 bases, with 15 bases left in between. The CDR3 loop reads CASSPWGGGDIQYF. The CDR3 DNA is TGTGCCAGCAGCCCGTGGGGAGGAGGCGACATTCAGTACTTC.

This clonotype was counted many times. The J gene is TRBJ2-1, the V gene TRBV7-9; 7 bases are a match to TRBD2. Trimming at V came to 1 base and at J to 9 bases, leaving 3 bases not matched to a gene. This CDR3 is 13 amino acids long. Looked up from germline, CDR1 is SEHNR and CDR2 is FQNEAQ (reference sequence). CDR3 amino acids: CASSLVSGGEQFF. CDR3 sequence (DNA): TGTGCCAGCAGCTTAGTATCGGGGGGTGAGCAGTTCTTC.

This clonotype occurred a few times. Compared with germline, one end of the junction differs, possibly owing to a read error. This chain uses TRBV7-3 with TRBJ2-5; 8 bases are shared with TRBD2. Germline-derived CDR1 and CDR2 are SGHTA and FQGTGA. This CDR3 contains 15 residues. Here the CDR3 DNA reads TGTGCCAGCAGCCCCCAAGGCGGGGGGCCGAAGACCCAGCACTTC. Residues: CASSPQGGGPKTQHF.

Comment on this clonotype: A much larger clone lies a single base off, so this may be a read error. The chain links TRBV18 to TRBJ2-3; D may be TRBD2 (6 bases). This CDR3 spans 15 amino acids. Germline V gene lookup returns CDR1 KGHSH and CDR2 LQKENI. CDR3 protein: CASSLSGAYTDAQYF. The CDR3 coding sequence is TGTGCCAGCTCACTTAGCGGAGCATACACAGATGCGCAGTATTTT.

There are many counts of this clonotype. CDR3 sequence: CASSQDPGQGFLYF. The CDR3 DNA reads as TGTGCCAGCAGCCAAGATCCCGGACAGGGGTTCCTATATTTT. This chain links TRBV3-1 with TRBJ1-3; 9 nucleotides match TRBD1. Trimming at V came to 0 bases and at J to 14 bases, leaving 8 bases not matched to a gene. The CDR3 sequence is 14 residues long. Germline values: CDR1 LGHDT, CDR2 YNNKEL (reference sequence).

This chain links TRBV9 with TRBJ2-5; 8 nucleotides match TRBD1. The CDR3 consists of 15 residues. V lost 0 bases to trimming and J lost 5 bases; unmatched junction nucleotides: 6. The germline V gene has CDR1 SGDLS and CDR2 YYNGEE. CDR3 loop: CASSVVGQVRETQYF. CDR3 DNA sequence: TGTGCCAGCAGCGTAGTGGGACAGGTTCGGGAGACCCAGTACTTC.

This clonotype was detected ten times or more. The V call is TRBV7-2, the J call TRBJ2-1; the D gene is possibly TRBD2 (5 bases). Germline loops: CDR1 SGHTA, CDR2 FQGNSA. The length of the CDR3 is 11 residues. V shed 4 bases and J shed 13 bases, with 11 bases lying between them. DNA of the CDR3: TGTGCCAGCAGCTACGGGATTATTCAGTTCTTC. This translates into CASSYGIIQFF.

Only a few counts were recorded for this clonotype. This chain connects TRBV20-1 to TRBJ1-1; D is unclear. The CDR3 extends over 15 amino acids. Germline loops: CDR1 DFQATT, CDR2 SNEGSKA (reference sequence). V gave up 0 bases and J gave up 4 bases, with 15 bases separating them. CDR3 sequence (DNA): TGCAGTGCTAGAGATCACGGGATTTCGGGCACTGAAGCTTTCTTT. Protein: CSARDHGISGTEAFF.

Many counts were recorded for this clonotype. CDR3 coding DNA: TGTGCCACCAGTGACCATCGGACGGGATCGACGCAGTATTTT. It is translated as CATSDHRTGSTQYF. This chain connects TRBV24-1 to TRBJ2-3, with a weak D call TRBD2 (5 bases). The ends were cut back, 4 bases at V and 9 bases at J, with 16 bases in the middle. Germline V gene sequence: CDR1 KGHDR, CDR2 SFDVKD. The CDR3 spans 14 residues.